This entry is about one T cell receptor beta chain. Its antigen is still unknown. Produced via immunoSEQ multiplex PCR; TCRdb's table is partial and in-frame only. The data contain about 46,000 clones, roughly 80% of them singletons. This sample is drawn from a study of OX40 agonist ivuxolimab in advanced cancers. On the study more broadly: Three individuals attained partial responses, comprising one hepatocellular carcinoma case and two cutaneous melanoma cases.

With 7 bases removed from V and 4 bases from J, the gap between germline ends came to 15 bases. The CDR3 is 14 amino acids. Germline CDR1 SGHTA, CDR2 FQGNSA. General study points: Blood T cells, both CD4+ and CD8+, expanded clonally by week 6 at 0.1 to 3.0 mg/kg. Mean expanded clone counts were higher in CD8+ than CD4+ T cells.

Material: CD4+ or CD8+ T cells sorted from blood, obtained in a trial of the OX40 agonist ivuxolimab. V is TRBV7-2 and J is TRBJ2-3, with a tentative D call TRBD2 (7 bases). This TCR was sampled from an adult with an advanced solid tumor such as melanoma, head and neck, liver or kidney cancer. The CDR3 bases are TGTGCCAGCACCACTCGGGGGGCCGCAGATACGCAGTATTTT. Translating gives CASTTRGAADTQYF.